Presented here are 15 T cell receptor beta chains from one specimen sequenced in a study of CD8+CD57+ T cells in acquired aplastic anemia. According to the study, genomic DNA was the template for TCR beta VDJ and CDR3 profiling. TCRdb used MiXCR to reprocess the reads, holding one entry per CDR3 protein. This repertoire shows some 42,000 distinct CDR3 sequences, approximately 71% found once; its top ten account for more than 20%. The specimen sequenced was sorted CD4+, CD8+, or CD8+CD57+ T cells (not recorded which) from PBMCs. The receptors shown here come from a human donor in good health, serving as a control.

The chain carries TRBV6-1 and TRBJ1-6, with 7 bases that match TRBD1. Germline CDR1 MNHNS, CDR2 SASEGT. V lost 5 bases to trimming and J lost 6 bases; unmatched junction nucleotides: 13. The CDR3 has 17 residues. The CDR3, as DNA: TGTGCCAGCAGTACTCCCCAGGGGGGACTCCTTAATTCACCCCTCCACTTT. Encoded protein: CASSTPQGGLLNSPLHF.

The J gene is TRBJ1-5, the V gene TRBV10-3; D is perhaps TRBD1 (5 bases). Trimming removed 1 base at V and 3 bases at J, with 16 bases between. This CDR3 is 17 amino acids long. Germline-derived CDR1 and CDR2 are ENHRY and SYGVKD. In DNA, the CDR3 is TGTGCCATCAGTGAGTATGAGGGCGGCAGGGACAATCAGCCCCAGCATTTT. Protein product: CAISEYEGGRDNQPQHF.

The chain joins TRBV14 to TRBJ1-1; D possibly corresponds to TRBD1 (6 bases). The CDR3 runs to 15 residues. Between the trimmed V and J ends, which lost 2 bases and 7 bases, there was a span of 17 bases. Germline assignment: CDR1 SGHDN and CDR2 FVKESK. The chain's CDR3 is CASSQISGVEGEAFF. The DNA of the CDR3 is TGTGCCAGCAGCCAAATCTCAGGGGTGGAGGGTGAAGCTTTCTTT.

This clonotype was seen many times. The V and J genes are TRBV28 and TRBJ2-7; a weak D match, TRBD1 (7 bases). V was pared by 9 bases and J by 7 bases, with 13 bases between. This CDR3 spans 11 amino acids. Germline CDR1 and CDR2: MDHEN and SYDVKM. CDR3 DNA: TGTGCCAGTCATCAGGGGGGAGAGCAGTACTTC. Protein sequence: CASHQGGEQYF.

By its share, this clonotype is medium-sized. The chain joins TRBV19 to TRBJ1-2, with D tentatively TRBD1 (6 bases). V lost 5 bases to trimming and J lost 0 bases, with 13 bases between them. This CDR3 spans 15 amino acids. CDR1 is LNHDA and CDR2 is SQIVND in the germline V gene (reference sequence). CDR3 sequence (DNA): TGTGCCAGTAGTTCCCGGACAGAAGCTAACTATGGCTACACCTTC. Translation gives CASSSRTEANYGYTF.

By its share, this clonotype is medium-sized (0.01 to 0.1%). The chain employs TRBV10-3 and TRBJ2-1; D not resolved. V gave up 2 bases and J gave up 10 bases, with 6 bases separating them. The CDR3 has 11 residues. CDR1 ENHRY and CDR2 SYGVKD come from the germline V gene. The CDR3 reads CAISETNEQFF. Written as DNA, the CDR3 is TGTGCCATCAGTGAGACAAACGAGCAGTTCTTC.

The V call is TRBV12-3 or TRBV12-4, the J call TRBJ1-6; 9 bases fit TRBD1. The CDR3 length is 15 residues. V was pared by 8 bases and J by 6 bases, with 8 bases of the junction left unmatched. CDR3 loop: CASGPTGGVNSPLHF. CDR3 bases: TGTGCCAGCGGCCCTACAGGGGGCGTTAATTCACCCCTCCACTTT.

The CDR3 DNA reads as TGTGCCAGTAGTATAGATGCCGCGGGACACTCATCACCCCAGCATTTT. It is translated as CASSIDAAGHSSPQHF. The V gene is TRBV19, the J gene TRBJ1-5; TRBD1 might be the D (6 bases). Germline lookup yields CDR1 LNHDA and CDR2 SQIVND (reference sequence). Trimming removed 0 bases at V and 10 bases at J, with 19 bases between. The CDR3 extends over 16 amino acids.

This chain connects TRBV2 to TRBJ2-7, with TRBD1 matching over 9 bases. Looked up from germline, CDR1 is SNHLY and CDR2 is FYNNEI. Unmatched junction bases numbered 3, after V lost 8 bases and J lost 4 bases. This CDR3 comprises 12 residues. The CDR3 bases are TGTGCCAGCGCGGGACAGGGTTACGAGCAGTACTTC. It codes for CASAGQGYEQYF. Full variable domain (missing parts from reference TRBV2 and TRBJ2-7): EPEVTQTPSHQVTQMGQEVILRCVPISNHLYFYWYRQILGQKVEFLVSFYNNEISEKSEIFDDQFSVERPDGSNFTLKIRSTKLEDSAMYFCASAGQGYEQYFGPGTRLTVT.

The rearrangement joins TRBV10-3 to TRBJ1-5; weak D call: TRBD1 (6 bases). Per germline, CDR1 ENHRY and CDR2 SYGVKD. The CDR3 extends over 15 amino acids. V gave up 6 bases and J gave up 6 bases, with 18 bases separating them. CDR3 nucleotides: TGTGCCATCAGAAAAGAGGGGGGGAGGGGTCAGCCCCAGCATTTT. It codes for CAIRKEGGRGQPQHF.

The CDR3 reads CASSLTGDVYEQYF. CDR3 DNA: TGTGCCAGCAGCTTGACAGGGGACGTTTACGAGCAGTACTTC. The chain has TRBV7-9 and TRBJ2-7; TRBD1 matches 8 bases. J gave up 4 bases and V 3 bases, and 5 bases lay outside the gene matches. Germline CDR1 is SEHNR and CDR2 is FQNEAQ (reference sequence). The length of the CDR3 is 14 residues.

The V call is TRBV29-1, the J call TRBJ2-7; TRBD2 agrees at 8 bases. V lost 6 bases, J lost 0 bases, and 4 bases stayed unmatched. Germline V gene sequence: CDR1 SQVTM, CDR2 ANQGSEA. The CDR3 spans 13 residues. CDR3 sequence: CSVRSGSSYEQYF. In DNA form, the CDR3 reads TGCAGCGTCAGGAGCGGGAGCTCCTACGAGCAGTACTTC.

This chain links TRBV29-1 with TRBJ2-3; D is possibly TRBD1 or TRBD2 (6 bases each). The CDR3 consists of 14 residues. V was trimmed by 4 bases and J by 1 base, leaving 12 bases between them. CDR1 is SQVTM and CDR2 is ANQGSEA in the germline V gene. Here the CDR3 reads CSVGGDIRTDTQYF. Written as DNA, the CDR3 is TGCAGCGTTGGCGGGGACATCCGCACAGATACGCAGTATTTT.

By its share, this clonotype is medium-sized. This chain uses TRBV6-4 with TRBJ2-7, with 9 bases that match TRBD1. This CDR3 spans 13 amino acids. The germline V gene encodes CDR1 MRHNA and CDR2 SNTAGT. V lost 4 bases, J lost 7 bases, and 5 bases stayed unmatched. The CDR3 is CASSASGTGEQYF. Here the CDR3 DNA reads TGTGCCAGCAGTGCGTCCGGGACAGGGGAGCAGTACTTC.

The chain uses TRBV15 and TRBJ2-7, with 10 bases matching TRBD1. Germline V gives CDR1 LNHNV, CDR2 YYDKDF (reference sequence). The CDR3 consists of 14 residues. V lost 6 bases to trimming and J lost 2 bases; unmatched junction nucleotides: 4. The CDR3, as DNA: TGTGCCACCAGGGGGACAGGGGAAACCTACGAGCAGTACTTC. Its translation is CATRGTGETYEQYF.